This TCR beta chain emerged from a study of OX40 agonist ivuxolimab in advanced cancers. Study-level background: Three partial responders included one hepatocellular carcinoma patient and two cutaneous melanoma patients. Study outcomes and limitations: Antigens targeted by the expanded peripheral T cells were not determined.

Blood got drawn at baseline, again on cycle 4 day 1, and then on cycle 7 day 1. Per germline, CDR1 GTSNPN and CDR2 SVGIG (reference sequence). The CDR3 extends over 15 amino acids. The ends lost 0 bases at V and 2 bases at J; junction bases unmatched: 7. This clone appeared once. Its antigen remains unknown. Profiled with immunoSEQ multiplex PCR; TCRdb holds only in-frame clones, not every one. This table holds some 80,000 clones, roughly 86% found once. The chain employs TRBV30 and TRBJ2-7; 7 nucleotides agree with TRBD1. The sequenced sample was CD4+ or CD8+ T cells sorted from blood, obtained in a trial of the OX40 agonist ivuxolimab. This clonotype was sampled from an adult with an advanced solid tumor such as melanoma, head and neck, liver or kidney cancer. The CDR3 DNA reads as TGTGCCTGGAGTGTACCGGACAGGCTTGCCTACGAGCAGTACTTC. Its protein is CAWSVPDRLAYEQYF.